This T cell receptor (beta chain) comes out of a study of response to subunit inactivated influenza vaccine. The V and J ends lost 7 bases and 7 bases respectively, with 18 bases between them. Per germline, CDR1 SGHRS and CDR2 YFSETQ. The CDR3 runs to 14 residues. Each CDR3 protein is one row after TCRdb ran MiXCR on the RT-PCR reads. The sample shows 500,000 to 550,000 distinct CDR3 sequences, approximately 6.9% of them seen only once. This TCR came from a man between 45 and 75 years old who received an inactivated influenza vaccine. The input for sequencing was PBMCs from blood, taken less than 30 months after vaccination. This sequence joins TRBV5-1 and TRBJ2-4; D is perhaps TRBD1 (6 bases). The CDR3 region has the DNA TGCGCCAGCTCCCCAGGGGATAACGGGAACATTCAGTACTTC. This translates into CASSPGDNGNIQYF.